A single sample is the source of the 18 T cell receptor beta chains below, sequenced in a study of T cells in Graves' hyperthyroidism and ophthalmopathy. What was amplified from RNA transcripts were TCR beta CDR3 regions. A first-round RT-PCR of the TCR CDR3 used the HTBI primer set. TCRdb independently ran MiXCR on the multiplex PCR reads; one entry per CDR3 protein. The sample lists roughly 350,000 distinct CDR3 sequences, 13% to 15% occurring once. Material: blood. The receptors originated from a woman in her 30s with Graves' ophthalmopathy.

The CDR3 coding sequence is TGTGCCAGCAGTGAATGGGGCAGGGTTAGGAAAAATGAGCAGTTCTTC. It translates to CASSEWGRVRKNEQFF. The chain uses TRBV6-1 and TRBJ2-1; maybe TRBD1 (5 bases). Trimming stripped 2 bases from V and 7 bases from J, with 18 bases between. In germline, CDR1 is MNHNS, CDR2 SASEGT. The CDR3 contains 16 residues.

The table lists this clonotype with a few counts. The chain recombines TRBV6-1 with TRBJ2-6, with TRBD1 identical over 12 bases. Germline V lookup: CDR1 MNHNS, CDR2 SASEGT. J lost 4 bases, V lost 11 bases, and 12 bases had no gene match. The length of the CDR3 is 17 residues. The CDR3 sequence is CAGGGTGGLGGANVLTF. The CDR3 nucleotides read TGTGCCGGAGGGGGGACAGGGGGCCTAGGAGGGGCCAACGTCCTGACTTTC.

The chain has TRBV19 and TRBJ2-5, with D tentatively TRBD1 or TRBD2 (5 bases each). The V end was cut by 6 bases, the J end by 1 base, with 27 bases between. This CDR3 has 19 residues. Looked up from germline, CDR1 is LNHDA and CDR2 is SQIVND (reference sequence). Here the CDR3 reads CASSPWEQGVLPIQETQYF. The CDR3 region has the DNA TGTGCCAGTAGCCCTTGGGAGCAGGGCGTTCTTCCAATCCAAGAGACCCAGTACTTC.

This clonotype occurred many times. This chain uses TRBV3-1 with TRBJ2-1; 8 bases map to TRBD1. This CDR3 is 14 amino acids long. Germline values: CDR1 LGHDT, CDR2 YNNKEL (reference sequence). Trimming took 3 bases from V and 5 from J; bases not matched to a gene: 3. Written as DNA, the CDR3 is TGTGCCAGCAGCCACAGGGGGCGCAACAATGAGCAGTTCTTC. This gives the protein CASSHRGRNNEQFF.

This clonotype was observed a few times. CDR3 in DNA: TGTGCCAGCAGCGCGACAGGGTCAGATACGCAGTATTTT. Amino acid sequence: CASSATGSDTQYF. The V and J genes are TRBV9 and TRBJ2-3; 7 positions match TRBD1. There are 13 residues in the CDR3. J was trimmed by 4 bases and V by 3 bases; bases with no gene match: 2. Germline loops: CDR1 SGDLS, CDR2 YYNGEE.

This chain joins TRBV5-4 and TRBJ2-1, with D possibly matching TRBD2 (7 bases). V shed 4 bases and J shed 9 bases, with 20 bases lying between them. The CDR3 has 15 residues. Germline-derived CDR1 and CDR2 are SGHNT and YYREEE (reference sequence). The CDR3 loop is CASSDKSPGGGEQFF. The CDR3 DNA reads as TGTGCCAGCAGCGATAAAAGCCCGGGGGGCGGTGAGCAGTTCTTC.

This clonotype was seen repeatedly, ten times or more. The V and J genes are TRBV20-1 and TRBJ2-2; 7 bases match TRBD2. Germline CDR1 DFQATT, CDR2 SNEGSKA (reference sequence). The CDR3 is 14 amino acids. V was clipped by 5 bases and J by 8 bases; unmatched bases: 11. The CDR3 region has the DNA TGCAGTGCTTTCATGGCAGCGGGGTTAGGGGAGCTGTTTTTT. It encodes CSAFMAAGLGELFF.

This clonotype showed up just a few times. The rearrangement links TRBV6-1 to TRBJ2-2; TRBD1 aligns across 9 bases. With 6 bases clipped from V and 3 bases from J, the junction kept 8 bases outside the gene matches. The CDR3 is 16 residues long. The V gene's germline CDR1 is MNHNS and CDR2 SASEGT. CDR3 bases: TGTGCCAGCAGCCCAGGGGGACAGGGCGACACCGGGGAGCTGTTTTTT. Translating it yields CASSPGGQGDTGELFF.

This clonotype came up many times. The gene calls are TRBV20-1 and TRBJ2-4; either TRBD1 or TRBD2 may supply D (7 bases each). Deletions cut 1 base from V and 9 bases from J, with 19 bases between. The CDR3 sequence is 15 residues long. Germline CDR1 is DFQATT and CDR2 is SNEGSKA (reference sequence). Here the CDR3 DNA reads TGCAGTGCTAGAGTAGTTCGGGGGGACAGTACCATTCAGTACTTC. The encoded protein is CSARVVRGDSTIQYF.

Many counts were recorded for this clonotype. The genes are TRBV6-1 and TRBJ2-3, with 9 bases that match TRBD1. The CDR3 extends over 16 amino acids. Germline V gene data show CDR1 as MNHNS and CDR2 as SASEGT. With 5 bases clipped from V and 1 base from J, the junction kept 7 bases outside the gene matches. The CDR3 loop is CASSPGTGIGTDTQYF. The DNA of the CDR3 is TGTGCCAGCAGTCCCGGGACAGGGATCGGCACAGATACGCAGTATTTT.

This clonotype has ten or more counts. The CDR3 here is CASSQRTLAGGYQETQYF. The CDR3 nucleotides read TGTGCCAGCAGCCAAAGGACGCTAGCGGGGGGATACCAAGAGACCCAGTACTTC. The V gene is TRBV3-1, the J gene TRBJ2-5; 11 nucleotides align to TRBD2. The CDR3 is 18 amino acids. Trimming removed 2 bases from V and 0 bases from J; junction bases left unmatched: 8. The V gene's germline CDR1 is LGHDT and CDR2 YNNKEL (reference sequence).

This clonotype was counted at least ten times. This sequence joins TRBV2 and TRBJ2-7; 9 bases map to TRBD1. This CDR3 has 17 residues. CDR1 and CDR2 (germline): SNHLY, FYNNEI. V was pared by 2 bases and J by 6 bases, with 14 bases of the junction left unmatched. CDR3: CASSETPSRTGDLEQYF. The CDR3, as DNA: TGTGCCAGCAGTGAAACCCCTAGTCGGACAGGGGATCTCGAGCAGTACTTC.

The chain links TRBV5-4 to TRBJ1-3; D not certain. Trimming took 4 bases from V and 1 from J, leaving 9 bases between them. The length of the CDR3 is 14 residues. CDR1 is SGHNT and CDR2 is YYREEE in the germline V gene (reference sequence). CDR3 loop: CASSRSISGNTIYF. The CDR3 nucleotides read TGTGCCAGCAGCCGGAGTATTTCTGGAAACACCATATATTTT.

This clonotype was counted ten times or more. V usage is TRBV18 and J usage is TRBJ2-3; perhaps D is TRBD1 or TRBD2 (6 bases each). Trimming shortened V by 3 bases and J by 6 bases, and 10 bases separated the two germline ends. The CDR3 loop spans 13 amino acids. CDR1 is KGHSH, CDR2 LQKENI, per germline. The DNA of the CDR3 is TGTGCCAGCTCACCGAAAGGGGGGGATACGCAGTATTTT. Protein: CASSPKGGDTQYF.

V gene TRBV20-1 combines with J gene TRBJ2-5; D is unclear. The V end lost 3 bases, the J end lost 1 base, and 3 bases lay between the germline ends. The germline V gene has CDR1 DFQATT and CDR2 SNEGSKA (reference sequence). The CDR3 is 11 residues long. CDR3 protein: CSASFQETQYF. DNA of the CDR3: TGCAGTGCTAGTTTCCAAGAGACCCAGTACTTC.

This clonotype was seen ten or more times. The rearrangement joins TRBV7-2 to TRBJ1-4; D unresolved. The V and J ends lost 1 base and 7 bases respectively, with 10 bases between them. Germline CDR1 reads SGHTA; CDR2 reads FQGNSA. The CDR3 covers 14 residues. CDR3 amino acids: CASSLVGAGEKLFF. For the CDR3, the DNA is TGTGCCAGCAGCTTAGTTGGAGCTGGTGAAAAACTGTTTTTT. Based on the CDR3 plus reference TRBV7-2 and TRBJ1-4, the full variable domain is GAGVSQSPSNKVTEKGKDVELRCDPISGHTALYWYRQSLGQGLEFLIYFQGNSAPDKSGLPSDRFSAERTGGSVSTLTIQRTQQEDSAVYLCASSLVGAGEKLFFGSGTQLSVL.

This clonotype was found a few times. The rearrangement uses TRBV6-1 and TRBJ2-7; D is ambiguous. Germline-derived CDR1 and CDR2 are MNHNS and SASEGT. There are 15 residues in the CDR3. Trimming pared 5 bases from V and 0 bases from J, leaving 14 bases between. The DNA of the CDR3 is TGTGCCAGCAGTTATATATCCACGGCCTCCTACGAGCAGTACTTC. This sequence encodes CASSYISTASYEQYF.

The table lists this clonotype with a few counts. V gene TRBV12-3 or TRBV12-4 combines with J gene TRBJ1-5; TRBD1 matches 11 bases. V was clipped by 5 bases and J by 2 bases; unmatched bases: 14. The CDR3 spans 19 residues. The CDR3 coding sequence is TGTGCCAGCAGTCAAAGGCTGGGACAGGGGGTTCTGGGCAATCAGCCCCAGCATTTT. It yields the protein CASSQRLGQGVLGNQPQHF.